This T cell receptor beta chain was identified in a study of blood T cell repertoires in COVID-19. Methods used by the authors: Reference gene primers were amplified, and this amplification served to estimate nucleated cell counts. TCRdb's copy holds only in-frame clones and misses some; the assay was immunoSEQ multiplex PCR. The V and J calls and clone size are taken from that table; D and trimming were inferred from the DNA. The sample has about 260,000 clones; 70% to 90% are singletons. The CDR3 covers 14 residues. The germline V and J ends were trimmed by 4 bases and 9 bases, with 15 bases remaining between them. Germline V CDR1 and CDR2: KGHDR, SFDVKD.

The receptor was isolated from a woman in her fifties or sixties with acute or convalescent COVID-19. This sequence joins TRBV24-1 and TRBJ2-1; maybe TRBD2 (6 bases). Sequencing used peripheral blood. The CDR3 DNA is TGTGCCACCAGTGACCGCGGGGCGGCGGGTGAGCAGTTCTTC. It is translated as CATSDRGAAGEQFF.